What follows are 23 T cell receptor beta chains derived from one specimen sequenced in a study of identical twins. TCRdb used MiXCR to reprocess the 5' RACE reads, holding one entry per CDR3 protein. The sample records some 440,000 distinct CDR3 sequences, 24% being singletons. These sequences were also reported in another study, on T cells expressing NK-cell markers.

Sequencing was carried out using CD4+ T cells sorted from blood. The receptors were sampled from a woman under 30 in good health.

This clonotype was seen only a few times. V and J are TRBV7-9 and TRBJ1-4; no clear D. V lost 5 bases to trimming and J lost 5 bases, with 6 bases between them. From germline, CDR1 is SEHNR and CDR2 FQNEAQ (reference sequence). The CDR3 totals 12 residues. CDR3 coding DNA: TGTGCCAGCAGCGACTACAATGAAAAACTGTTTTTT. It codes for CASSDYNEKLFF. Using reference TRBV7-9 and TRBJ1-4 for the parts outside the CDR3, the full variable domain is DTGVSQNPRHKITKRGQNVTFRCDPISEHNRLYWYRQTLGQGPEFLTYFQNEAQLEKSRLLSDRFSAERPKGSFSTLEIQRTEQGDSAMYLCASSDYNEKLFFGSGTQLSVL.

The chain carries TRBV3-1 and TRBJ2-1; tentative D call: TRBD2 (6 bases). Germline CDR1 is LGHDT and CDR2 is YNNKEL (reference sequence). CDR3 length equals 16 residues. Trimming left V 0 bases short and J 9 bases short, with 18 bases between. CDR3 sequence: CASSQEVWTGAAEQFF. The CDR3 nucleotides are TGTGCCAGCAGCCAAGAGGTATGGACGGGAGCTGCTGAGCAGTTCTTC.

Here the CDR3 DNA reads TGTGCCAGCAGTTCCAAACTCGGGAGGCGGAGAACCGGGGAGCTGTTTTTT. Protein product: CASSSKLGRRRTGELFF. This sequence joins TRBV6-5 and TRBJ2-2; 7 positions agree with TRBD2. This CDR3 comprises 17 residues. CDR1 and CDR2 from the germline V gene are MNHEY and SVGAGI. Trimming removed 4 bases from V and 5 bases from J; junction bases left unmatched: 13.

The genes are TRBV10-3 and TRBJ2-7; D gene ambiguous. The germline V gene encodes CDR1 ENHRY and CDR2 SYGVKD. The V end was cut by 8 bases, the J end by 0 bases, with 8 bases between. This CDR3 is 12 amino acids long. CDR3 residues: CAIGERSYEQYF. The DNA of the CDR3 is TGTGCCATCGGGGAACGCTCCTACGAGCAGTACTTC.

This sequence joins TRBV20-1 and TRBJ2-5; D not certain. Germline CDR1 reads DFQATT; CDR2 reads SNEGSKA (reference sequence). With 6 bases removed from V and 1 base from J, the gap between germline ends came to 18 bases. The CDR3 runs 15 residues. The CDR3 nucleotides are TGCAGTGCAACGACAAAGACCCGGAGCCAAGAGACCCAGTACTTC. Translation gives CSATTKTRSQETQYF.

Comment on this clonotype: The junction departs from germline at one end; a sequencing error may be responsible. V gene TRBV13 combines with J gene TRBJ2-1; a possible D gene is TRBD2 (5 bases). CDR1 and CDR2 (germline): PRHDT, FYEKMQ (reference sequence). The length of the CDR3 is 12 residues. The CDR3 DNA reads TGTGCCAGCAGCTTAGCTCCAGGAGGATGGATCTTC. Translation: CASSLAPGGWIF.

The chain recombines TRBV9 with TRBJ2-7, with D possibly being TRBD2 (5 bases). V dropped 0 bases and J dropped 2 bases, with 12 bases sitting between them. Germline CDR1 and CDR2: SGDLS and YYNGEE. The CDR3 is 15 residues long. As DNA, the CDR3 is TGTGCCAGCAGCGTAGGTCTAGCCCCTGCCTACGAGCAGTACTTC. This translates into CASSVGLAPAYEQYF.

V gene TRBV28 combines with J gene TRBJ1-2, with 8 bases lining up with TRBD1. Trimming took 5 bases from V and 4 from J; bases not matched to a gene: 3. CDR3 length: 13 amino acids. Germline assignment: CDR1 MDHEN and CDR2 SYDVKM. The chain's CDR3 is CASSNRGAYGYTF. The CDR3 DNA is TGTGCCAGCAGTAACAGGGGGGCCTATGGCTACACCTTC.

V usage is TRBV7-2 and J usage is TRBJ2-5; 9 nucleotides line up with TRBD2. V lost 6 bases to trimming and J lost 5 bases; unmatched junction nucleotides: 16. CDR1 is SGHTA and CDR2 is FQGNSA in the germline V gene. This CDR3 is 17 amino acids long. The chain's CDR3 is CASRPPGSGSVWETQYF. In DNA form, the CDR3 reads TGTGCCAGCAGGCCCCCGGGTAGCGGGAGTGTCTGGGAGACCCAGTACTTC.

The chain has TRBV7-2 and TRBJ2-1; 10 bases are a match to TRBD1. In germline, CDR1 is SGHTA, CDR2 FQGNSA. Losses at the gene ends were 1 base for V and 6 bases for J; bases not matched to a gene: 6. The CDR3 length is 16 residues. Written as DNA, the CDR3 is TGTGCCAGCAGCTTAGTAGGGACAGGGGTCGGCAATGAGCAGTTCTTC. Amino acid sequence: CASSLVGTGVGNEQFF. Full variable domain (rest looked up from reference TRBV7-2 and TRBJ2-1): GAGVSQSPSNKVTEKGKDVELRCDPISGHTALYWYRQSLGQGLEFLIYFQGNSAPDKSGLPSDRFSAERTGGSVSTLTIQRTQQEDSAVYLCASSLVGTGVGNEQFFGPGTRLTVL.

The sample holds many counts of this clonotype. This chain connects TRBV7-2 to TRBJ1-1, with 7 bases matching TRBD1. CDR3 length: 15 residues. Germline V lookup: CDR1 SGHTA, CDR2 FQGNSA. V lost 1 base and J lost 1; bases outside the gene matches: 3. CDR3 in amino acids: CASSLVGTENTEAFF. In nucleotides, the CDR3 is TGTGCCAGCAGCTTAGTCGGGACAGAGAACACTGAAGCTTTCTTT.

The V gene is TRBV6-1, the J gene TRBJ2-3; D remains unclear. V lost 5 bases and J lost 3, with 12 bases in between. There are 14 residues in the CDR3. Germline V lookup: CDR1 MNHNS, CDR2 SASEGT. The CDR3 is CASSPLTITDTQYF. In DNA form, the CDR3 reads TGTGCCAGCAGTCCCTTGACAATAACAGATACGCAGTATTTT.

This clonotype was detected a few times. This chain's CDR3 is CASRLRTSGSYNEQFF. The CDR3 DNA is TGTGCCAGCAGGCTCCGGACTAGCGGCTCCTACAATGAGCAGTTCTTC. This chain uses TRBV7-2 with TRBJ2-1; TRBD2 agrees at 10 bases. This CDR3 has 16 residues. Trimming at V came to 6 bases and at J to 0 bases, leaving 5 bases not matched to a gene. Germline V gives CDR1 SGHTA, CDR2 FQGNSA.

The chain combines TRBV20-1 with TRBJ1-1, with D uncertain. V lost 3 bases, J lost 0 bases, and 11 bases lay in between. The CDR3 has 14 residues. Germline assignment: CDR1 DFQATT and CDR2 SNEGSKA (reference sequence). CDR3 region: CSASRSDLNTEAFF. CDR3 bases: TGCAGTGCTAGTAGGTCAGACTTGAACACTGAAGCTTTCTTT.

This clonotype has a count of ten or more. The chain recombines TRBV11-2 with TRBJ2-1, with D tentatively TRBD2 (5 bases). V lost 9 bases to trimming and J lost 9 bases, with 21 bases between them. Germline values: CDR1 SGHAT, CDR2 FQNNGV. This CDR3 is 14 amino acids long. CDR3 coding DNA: TGTGCCAGTTCCCGGAGGTTCCAAGACGGTGAGCAGTTCTTC. Amino acids: CASSRRFQDGEQFF.

The chain employs TRBV20-1 and TRBJ1-2; the D gene is possibly TRBD1 (5 bases). Trimming stripped 0 bases from V and 0 bases from J, with 11 bases between. The germline V gene encodes CDR1 DFQATT and CDR2 SNEGSKA (reference sequence). CDR3 size: 15 residues. CDR3 amino acids: CSAREWGRPNYGYTF. DNA of the CDR3: TGCAGTGCTAGAGAATGGGGCAGGCCTAACTATGGCTACACCTTC.

This clonotype was observed a few times. The chain recombines TRBV2 with TRBJ2-7, with TRBD2 identical over 11 bases. CDR1 and CDR2 from the germline V gene are SNHLY and FYNNEI. This CDR3 comprises 16 residues. Trimming cost V 11 bases and J 2 bases; bases outside gene matches: 14. CDR3 coding DNA: TGTGCCGTACACCCCGGGGGGACTAGCGGAACCTACGAGCAGTACTTC. Its translation is CAVHPGGTSGTYEQYF.

This chain connects TRBV6-4 to TRBJ2-3, with D tentatively TRBD2 (6 bases). The CDR3 has 13 residues. Trimming pared 6 bases from V and 8 bases from J, leaving 15 bases between. CDR1 and CDR2 from the germline V gene are MRHNA and SNTAGT. The CDR3 DNA is TGTGCCAGCAGGGGGGGACGAATGGGTACGCAGTATTTT. Its protein is CASRGGRMGTQYF.

This clonotype was seen a few times. V gene TRBV7-2 combines with J gene TRBJ2-7; weak D call: TRBD2 (6 bases). V lost 5 bases and J lost 0, with 14 bases in between. CDR1 and CDR2 from the germline V gene are SGHTA and FQGNSA. This CDR3 spans 15 amino acids. The CDR3, as DNA: TGTGCCAGCAGCCCCCGGGGGAAGAGCTCCTACGAGCAGTACTTC. Translation: CASSPRGKSSYEQYF.

The chain is built from TRBV7-2 and TRBJ2-1, with D tentatively TRBD2 (6 bases). V shed 1 base and J shed 11 bases, with 9 bases lying between them. Germline V gene data show CDR1 as SGHTA and CDR2 as FQGNSA. CDR3 length: 12 amino acids. The CDR3, as DNA: TGTGCCAGCAGCTTAGTGGAGGGGAAGCAGTTCTTC. This codes for CASSLVEGKQFF.

As DNA, the CDR3 is TGTGCCACCAGCCTCAGGGGGCGAGCATACATTCAGTACTTC. It encodes CATSLRGRAYIQYF. The rearrangement uses TRBV15 and TRBJ2-4; 8 bases match TRBD1. This CDR3 has 14 residues. Germline V CDR1 and CDR2: LNHNV, YYDKDF (reference sequence). Trimming at V came to 5 bases and at J to 8 bases, leaving 8 bases not matched to a gene.

This rearrangement joins TRBV10-3 to TRBJ2-3; 11 bases map to TRBD2. Germline CDR1 and CDR2: ENHRY and SYGVKD. V was clipped by 5 bases and J by 6 bases; unmatched bases: 7. CDR3 length: 15 residues. CDR3 nucleotides: TGTGCCATCAGTACTAGCGGGAGCGGGGCGGATACGCAGTATTTT. Translating gives CAISTSGSGADTQYF.

There are a few counts of this clonotype. The chain joins TRBV20-1 to TRBJ1-1; unclear D gene. Germline CDR1 and CDR2: DFQATT and SNEGSKA (reference sequence). The ends were cut back, 5 bases at V and 5 bases at J, with 15 bases in the middle. CDR3 length: 13 residues. CDR3 amino acids: CSAQIGWETEAFF. The CDR3 DNA sequence: TGCAGTGCTCAAATCGGCTGGGAAACTGAAGCTTTCTTT.